Given below is one T cell receptor (beta chain) in context. The CDR3 sequence is 14 residues long. Germline lookup yields CDR1 MDHEN and CDR2 SYDVKM. J was trimmed by 8 bases and V by 5 bases; bases with no gene match: 8. This specimen belongs to a study of cytomegalovirus exposure and HLA in healthy donors. Researchers ran the PCR with 60 Vbeta and 13 Jbeta primers. Sequencing used immunoSEQ multiplex PCR; TCRdb keeps in-frame clones, though not all of them. The data show over 150,000 clones, 75% seen once. The receptor comes from a male donor in good health and CMV-seronegative. V and J are TRBV28 and TRBJ2-4; 8 bases line up with TRBD2. The sample taken for sequencing was PBMCs. This CDR3 reads CASSPGLGSYIQYF. As DNA, the CDR3 is TGTGCCAGCAGTCCGGGACTAGGGAGTTACATTCAGTACTTC.